This T cell receptor beta chain was identified in a study of blood T cell repertoires in COVID-19. Study background: The United States, Italy and Spain were the sources of the acute and convalescent COVID-19 samples.

CDR1 is SGHRS, CDR2 YFSETQ, per germline. The length of the CDR3 is 16 residues. V was shortened by 0 bases and J by 2 bases, with 15 bases between the two germline ends. Method: immunoSEQ multiplex PCR; TCRdb's copy keeps in-frame clones and lacks some. The data show 110,000 or so clones, with approximately 80% seen just once and 2% to 3% held by the top ten. Sequencing was performed on peripheral blood. The chain is built from TRBV5-1 and TRBJ2-7; possible D gene TRBD2, 5 bases. The sequence was collected from a man aged 50-60 years with acute or convalescent COVID-19. In DNA form, the CDR3 reads TGCGCCAGCAGCTTGGTCGACGGAGGTAGAACCTACGAGCAGTACTTC. It codes for CASSLVDGGRTYEQYF. The variable domain in full, with the rest retrieved from reference TRBV5-1 and TRBJ2-7, is KAGVTQTPRYLIKTRGQQVTLSCSPISGHRSVSWYQQTPGQGLQFLFEYFSETQRNKGNFPGRFSGRQFSNSRSEMNVSTLELGDSALYLCASSLVDGGRTYEQYFGPGTRLTVT.